A single T cell receptor (beta chain) is shown here with its context. The missing CDR3 end, 3 residues past where the read stops, is filled in from the germline J gene. This sample is drawn from a study of T cells in women clearing cervical HPV infection. Repertoires were generated with immunoSEQ multiplex PCR, while TCRdb's copy carries only in-frame clones and drops some. The listing contains 30,000 to 45,000 clones. Germline V gives CDR1 MGHRA, CDR2 YSYEKL. The CDR3 has 13 residues. Dot-blot hybridization genotyped cervical HPV amplified with MY09/MY11 PCR. Sequenced material: blood buffy coat. The gene calls are TRBV4-1 and TRBJ1-2; 7 nucleotides match TRBD1. This sequence originates from a woman aged 18 to 75 with a cervical HPV16 infection that either progressed to CIN3+ or cleared (not recorded which). The CDR3 is CASSQEGARGYTF. The CDR3 bases that were read are TGCGCCAGCAGCCAGGAGGGGGCGCGAGGC.